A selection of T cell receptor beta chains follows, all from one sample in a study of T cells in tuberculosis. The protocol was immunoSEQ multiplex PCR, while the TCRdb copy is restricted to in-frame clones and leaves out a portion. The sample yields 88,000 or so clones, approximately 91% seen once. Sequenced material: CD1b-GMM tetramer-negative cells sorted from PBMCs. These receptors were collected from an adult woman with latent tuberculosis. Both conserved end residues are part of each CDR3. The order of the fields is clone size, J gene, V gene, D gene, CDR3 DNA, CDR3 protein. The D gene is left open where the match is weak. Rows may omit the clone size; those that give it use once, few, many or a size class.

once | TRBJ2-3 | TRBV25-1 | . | TGTGCCAGCAGTGGAACCGGGACTTCCGAACTCACAGATACGCAGTATTTT | CASSGTGTSELTDTQYF
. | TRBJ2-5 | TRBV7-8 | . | TGTGCCAGCAGCTTAAGAGGCCTTATAGAGACCCAGTACTTC | CASSLRGLIETQYF
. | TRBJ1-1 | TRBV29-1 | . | TGCAGCGTTGACCGGACTGCGAACACTGAAGCTTTCTTT | CSVDRTANTEAFF
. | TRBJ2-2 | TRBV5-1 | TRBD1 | TGCGCCAGCAGCCCTGGGACAGGACCGAACACCGGGGAGCTGTTTTTT | CASSPGTGPNTGELFF
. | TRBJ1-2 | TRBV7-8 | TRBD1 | TGTGCCAGCAGCTTAGGGACAGGGCCTAACTATGGCTACACCTTC | CASSLGTGPNYGYTF
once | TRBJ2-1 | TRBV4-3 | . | TGCGCCAGCAGCCAAGAGGAGGGTGGAGCATACAATGAGCAGTTCTTC | CASSQEEGGAYNEQFF
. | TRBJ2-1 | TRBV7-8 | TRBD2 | TGTGCCAGCAGCTTAGGGGGTAGCGGGGGGGCCATTTCCAATGAGCAGTTCTTC | CASSLGGSGGAISNEQFF
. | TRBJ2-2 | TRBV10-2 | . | TGCGCCAGCAGTGAGTCCCCCATAATCGGGACCGGGGAGCTGTTTTTT | CASSESPIIGTGELFF
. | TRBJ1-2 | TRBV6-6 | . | TGTGCCAGCAGACCACACAAGATCTATGGCTACACCTTC | CASRPHKIYGYTF
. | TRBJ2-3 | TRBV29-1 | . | TGCAGCGTTGCAGCAGGGGATACGCAGTATTTT | CSVAAGDTQYF
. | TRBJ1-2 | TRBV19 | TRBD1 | TGTGCCAGTATCCAGAATCAGGGGGCGGACTATGGCTACACCTTC | CASIQNQGADYGYTF
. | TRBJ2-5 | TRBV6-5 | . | TGTGCCAGCAGTTACATCGCCAGGGCCCAAGAGACCCAGTACTTC | CASSYIARAQETQYF
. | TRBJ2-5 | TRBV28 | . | TGTGCCAGCGGGCGGGTAGGGGGGACCCAGTACTTC | CASGRVGGTQYF
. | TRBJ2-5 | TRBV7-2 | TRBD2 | TGTGCCAGCAGCACGGGGGGGGGCCAAGAGACCCAGTACTTC | CASSTGGGQETQYF
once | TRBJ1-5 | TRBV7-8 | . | TGTGCCAGCAGCTTAGGGTGGAGTCAGCCCCAGCATTTT | CASSLGWSQPQHF
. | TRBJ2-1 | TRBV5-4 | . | TGTGCCAGCCACGGGGGGCCCTACAATGAGCAGTTCTTC | CASHGGPYNEQFF
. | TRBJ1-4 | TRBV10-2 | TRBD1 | TGCGCCAGCAGGGACAGGGCGGGTAATGAAAAACTGTTTTTT | CASRDRAGNEKLFF
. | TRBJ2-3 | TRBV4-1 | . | TGCGCCAGCAGCCCAGAGACAGTCCCAGATACGCAGTATTTT | CASSPETVPDTQYF
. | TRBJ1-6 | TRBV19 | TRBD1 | TGTGCCAGTAGGGCGGGACAGGGGGCCCTTTCACCCCTCCACTTT | CASRAGQGALSPLHF
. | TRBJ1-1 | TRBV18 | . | TGTGCCAGCTCACCAGGCAGTAACACTGAAGCTTTCTTT | CASSPGSNTEAFF
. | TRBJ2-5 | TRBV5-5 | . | TGTGCCAGCAGCTTGGCGGGCAGGACACAAGAGACCCAGTACTTC | CASSLAGRTQETQYF
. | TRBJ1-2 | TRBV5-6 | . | TGTGCCAGCATCGAAACAGGGTATGCCTATGGCTACACCTTC | CASIETGYAYGYTF
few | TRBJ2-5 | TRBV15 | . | TGTGCCACCAGCCTGGGGAGTCAAGAGACCCAGTACTTC | CATSLGSQETQYF
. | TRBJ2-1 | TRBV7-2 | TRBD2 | TGTGCCAGCAGCTTAGTTAGGAGCGGGGGGCGGAATGAGCAGTTCTTC | CASSLVRSGGRNEQFF
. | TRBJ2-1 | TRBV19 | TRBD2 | TGTGCCAGTAGTCTTCTAGCGGGGGGGTGGGGTGAGCAGTTCTTC | CASSLLAGGWGEQFF
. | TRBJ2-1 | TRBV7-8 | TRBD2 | TGTGCCAGCAGCTTGACGGGTAGCGGGGGTAAGTTCTTC | CASSLTGSGGKFF
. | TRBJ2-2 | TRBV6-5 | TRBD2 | TGTGCCAGCAGTTTTTCCGCGGGGGGAGGGACCGGGGAGCTGTTTTTT | CASSFSAGGGTGELFF
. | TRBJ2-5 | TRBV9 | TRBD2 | TGTGCCAGCAGCGGGACTAGCGGAGAGACCCAGTACTTC | CASSGTSGETQYF
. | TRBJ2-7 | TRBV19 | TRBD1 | TGTGCCAGTAGTATCCGCGGGACAGGGGTCCACGAGCAGTACTTC | CASSIRGTGVHEQYF
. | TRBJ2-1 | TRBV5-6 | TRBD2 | TGTGCCAGCAGCCCGCTAGCGGGGGAATATGAGCAGTTCTTC | CASSPLAGEYEQFF
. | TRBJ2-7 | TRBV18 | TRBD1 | TGTGCCAGCTCGCCCGGGACAGGGGGCGGTAGTCTACTCTCCGAGCAGTACTTC | CASSPGTGGGSLLSEQYF
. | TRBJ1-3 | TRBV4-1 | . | TGCGCCAGCAGTGAGCCCTCTGGAAACACCATATATTTT | CASSEPSGNTIYF
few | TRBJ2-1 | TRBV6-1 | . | TGTGCCAGCACGGGGAATATCTACAATGAGCAGTTCTTC | CASTGNIYNEQFF
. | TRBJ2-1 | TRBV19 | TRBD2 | TGTGCCAGTAGTGGCCTAGCGGGCGGCTCCAATGAGCAGTTCTTC | CASSGLAGGSNEQFF
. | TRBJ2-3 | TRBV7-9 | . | TGTGCCAGCAGCTTACCTCGGGGAGATACGCAGTATTTT | CASSLPRGDTQYF
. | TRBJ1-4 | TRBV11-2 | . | TGTGCCAGCAGCCGCGTTGCAACTAATGAAAAACTGTTTTTT | CASSRVATNEKLFF
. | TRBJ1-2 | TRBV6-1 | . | TGTGCCAGCAGTGAAGCGACGGGTTCCTATGGCTACACCTTC | CASSEATGSYGYTF
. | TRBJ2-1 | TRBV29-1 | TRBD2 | TGCAGCGTTGATCTAGCGGGTCGAAGGTCCTACAATGAGCAGTTCTTC | CSVDLAGRRSYNEQFF
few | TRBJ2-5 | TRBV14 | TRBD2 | TGTGCCAGCAGCCAAGTAGCGGGGAGAGAGACCCAGTACTTC | CASSQVAGRETQYF
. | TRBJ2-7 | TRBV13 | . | TGTGCCAGCAGCCCCCTGAGCTCCTACGAGCAGTACTTC | CASSPLSSYEQYF
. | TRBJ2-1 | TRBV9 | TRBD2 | TGTGCCAGCAGCGTAGGTACAGCGGGGGGGCATGAGCAGTTCTTC | CASSVGTAGGHEQFF
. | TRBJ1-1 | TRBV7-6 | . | TGTGCCAGCAGCTTAATCAGTATGAACACTGAAGCTTTCTTT | CASSLISMNTEAFF
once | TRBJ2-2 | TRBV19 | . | TGTGCCAGTAGTTCAGGCAGGGCAACCGAAGACGCCGGGGAGCTGTTTTTT | CASSSGRATEDAGELFF
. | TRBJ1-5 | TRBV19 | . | TGTGCCAGTAGTATGACAGTATTTGGCAATCAGCCCCAGCATTTT | CASSMTVFGNQPQHF
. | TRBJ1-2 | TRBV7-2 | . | TGTGCCAGCAGCATCACGACTGGGTATGGCTACACCTTC | CASSITTGYGYTF
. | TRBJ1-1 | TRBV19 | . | TGTGCCAGCAAATTCGGGGGGGGGACTTGGAACACTGAAGCTTTCTTT | CASKFGGGTWNTEAFF
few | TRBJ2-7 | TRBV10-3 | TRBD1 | TGTGCCATCAGTGAACAGACAGGGGGTCGCTACGAGCAGTACTTC | CAISEQTGGRYEQYF
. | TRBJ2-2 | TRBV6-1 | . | TGTGCCAGCAGTGAAATGGCAGGGGTCAACACCGGGGAGCTGTTTTTT | CASSEMAGVNTGELFF
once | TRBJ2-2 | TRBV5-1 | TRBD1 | TGCGCCAGCAGCACGAGGACAGGGGGCACCGGGGAGCTGTTTTTT | CASSTRTGGTGELFF
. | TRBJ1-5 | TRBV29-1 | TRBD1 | TGCAGCGTCAGTGACAGGGCTAGCAATCAGCCCCAGCATTTT | CSVSDRASNQPQHF